This T cell receptor (beta chain) emerged from a study of T cells in tumors after PD-1 blockade. Notes on the study in general: Some novel exhausted tumor clones appeared in pre-treatment blood, suggesting peripheral recruitment.

TCRdb's table, derived via immunoSEQ multiplex PCR, lists solely in-frame clones and lacks some. The top ten clones hold about an eighth of a sample with around 60,000 clones, around four fifths of them seen once. With V trimmed by 7 bases and J by 8 bases, 13 bases remained unmatched. There are 14 residues in the CDR3. The germline V gene has CDR1 LNHDA and CDR2 SQIVND (reference sequence). A note on this clone: The antigen remains unidentified.

The chain recombines TRBV19 with TRBJ1-2, with 7 positions matching TRBD1. The sequence was obtained from a human donor with basal cell carcinoma. This sample comprised PBMCs, obtained before anti-PD-1 treatment. The CDR3 sequence: CASNPDRSAGGYTF. DNA of the CDR3: TGTGCCAGTAACCCGGACAGGTCCGCGGGGGGCTACACCTTC.